Each of the 13 T cell receptor beta chains below was sequenced from the same sample in a study of radiation and T cells in renal cell carcinoma. Time point indicated: blood 2 weeks post-SBRT. Treatment of the sample: 15 Gy SBRT to primary tumor, nephrectomy 4 weeks later. Clones were read by immunoSEQ multiplex PCR, and TCRdb kept only the in-frame ones, dropping some. The repertoire holds 120,000 or so clones, 70% to 90% seen once, with under 2.5% in the top ten. The sequenced sample was blood, obtained from a patient whose treatment included radiotherapy and nephrectomy. The source of these receptors is a woman aged 55-70 years with renal cell carcinoma.

The chain is built from TRBV27 and TRBJ2-5, with D perhaps being TRBD1 or TRBD2 (5 bases each). V was shortened by 5 bases and J by 3 bases, with 25 bases between the two germline ends. CDR3 length: 18 residues. Per germline, CDR1 MNHEY and CDR2 SMNVEV (reference sequence). Here the CDR3 reads CASSPIGTRQIGEETQYF. For the CDR3, the DNA is TGTGCCAGCAGTCCTATCGGGACCCGACAGATAGGAGAAGAGACCCAGTACTTC.

The J gene is TRBJ2-1, the V gene TRBV5-1, with TRBD1 as a possible D gene (5 bases). V was cut by 5 bases and J by 7 bases, with 16 bases left in between. The CDR3 has 14 residues. Per germline, CDR1 SGHRS and CDR2 YFSETQ. For the CDR3, the DNA is TGCGCCAGCAGGGTGGCCAGGGATAGAAATGAGCAGTTCTTC. This gives the protein CASRVARDRNEQFF.

The sample holds a few counts of this clone. The chain uses TRBV25-1 and TRBJ2-5; D tentatively reads TRBD1 or TRBD2 (5 bases each). Germline CDR1 and CDR2: MGHDK and SYGVNS. The CDR3 contains 15 residues. Trimming took off 0 bases at V and 1 base at J, with 9 bases between the two ends. DNA for the CDR3: TGTGCCAGCAGTGAATACCGGGGCCTCCAAGAGACCCAGTACTTC. Its translation is CASSEYRGLQETQYF.

The V and J genes are TRBV18 and TRBJ1-1; D ambiguous. V lost 6 bases to trimming and J lost 0 bases, with 14 bases between them. CDR1 is KGHSH and CDR2 is LQKENI in the germline V gene. This CDR3 has 15 residues. The CDR3 here is CASSRLGQLNTEAFF. As DNA, the CDR3 is TGTGCCAGCTCCCGGCTCGGGCAGCTGAACACTGAAGCTTTCTTT. Supplemented by reference TRBV18 and TRBJ1-1, the full variable domain reads NAGVMQNPRHLVRRRGQEARLRCSPMKGHSHVYWYRQLPEEGLKFMVYLQKENIIDESGMPKERFSAEFPKEGPSILRIQQVVRGDSAAYFCASSRLGQLNTEAFFGQGTRLTVV.

The chain has TRBV6-5 and TRBJ2-5, with TRBD1 as a possible D gene (6 bases). CDR1 MNHEY and CDR2 SVGAGI come from the germline V gene. V shed 11 bases and J shed 3 bases, with 16 bases lying between them. This CDR3 comprises 13 residues. DNA for the CDR3: TGTGCCTCTCGGACAGCGATTAAAGAGACCCAGTACTTC. As protein: CASRTAIKETQYF.

This clone was seen once. This sequence joins TRBV15 and TRBJ1-5; perhaps TRBD1 as D (6 bases). Germline V gives CDR1 LNHNV, CDR2 YYDKDF (reference sequence). The CDR3 extends over 13 amino acids. Trimming pared 5 bases from V and 6 bases from J, leaving 11 bases between. The CDR3: CATSPNRVQPQHF. CDR3 DNA: TGTGCCACCAGCCCGAACAGGGTTCAGCCCCAGCATTTT.

This clone came up a few times. This chain uses TRBV6-1 with TRBJ2-1; 9 bases line up with TRBD2. Trimming took 8 bases from V and 7 from J; bases not matched to a gene: 9. Germline V gives CDR1 MNHNS, CDR2 SASEGT. The CDR3 runs 14 residues. CDR3 amino acids: CASQLAGGLNEQFF. DNA of the CDR3: TGTGCCAGCCAGTTGGCGGGGGGGCTTAATGAGCAGTTCTTC.

V and J are TRBV19 and TRBJ2-1; TRBD2 might be the D (6 bases). The germline CDR1 and CDR2 sequences are LNHDA and SQIVND (reference sequence). Trimming left V 4 bases short and J 0 bases short, with 13 bases between. The CDR3 has 16 residues. As DNA, the CDR3 is TGTGCCAGTAGTAGGGGACTCTCGATCTCCTACAATGAGCAGTTCTTC. This encodes CASSRGLSISYNEQFF.

The chain combines TRBV5-5 with TRBJ1-5, with TRBD1 matching over 8 bases. Germline-derived CDR1 and CDR2 are SGHKS and YYEKEE (reference sequence). The CDR3 covers 16 residues. The V and J ends lost 2 bases and 1 base, in that order; junction bases with no gene match: 5. Here the CDR3 reads CASSFTGGLSNQPQHF. CDR3 bases: TGTGCCAGCAGCTTTACAGGGGGGCTAAGCAATCAGCCCCAGCATTTT.

The chain couples TRBV19 to TRBJ2-1; 11 nucleotides line up with TRBD1. V was pared by 3 bases and J by 11 bases, with 6 bases of the junction left unmatched. This CDR3 comprises 14 residues. Germline V gene lookup returns CDR1 LNHDA and CDR2 SQIVND (reference sequence). CDR3 residues: CASSIGTGGAQQFF. The DNA of the CDR3 is TGTGCCAGTAGTATCGGGACAGGGGGGGCCCAGCAGTTCTTC.

This chain joins TRBV6-1 and TRBJ1-4, with D tentatively TRBD1 (5 bases). This CDR3 is 14 amino acids long. V lost 7 bases and J 7 bases, leaving 16 bases between the germline ends. Germline CDR1 is MNHNS and CDR2 is SASEGT. Here the CDR3 reads CASKRAGTPEKLFF. CDR3 in DNA: TGTGCCAGCAAAAGGGCAGGGACGCCTGAAAAACTGTTTTTT.

V is TRBV6-5 and J is TRBJ1-1; tentatively, D is TRBD1 (6 bases). Trimming took 6 bases from V and 1 from J, leaving 12 bases between them. The CDR3 is made up of 14 amino acids. In germline, CDR1 is MNHEY, CDR2 SVGAGI. CDR3 nucleotides: TGTGCCAGCAGACCTTTGACAGGGAACACTGAAGCTTTCTTT. This sequence encodes CASRPLTGNTEAFF.

The chain couples TRBV28 to TRBJ2-4, with 7 positions matching TRBD2. This CDR3 comprises 16 residues. V was pared by 3 bases and J by 6 bases, with 11 bases of the junction left unmatched. Germline V lookup: CDR1 MDHEN, CDR2 SYDVKM. The CDR3 reads CASSFAGEDLVNIQYF. In DNA, the CDR3 is TGTGCCAGCAGTTTTGCGGGGGAAGATTTGGTAAACATTCAGTACTTC.